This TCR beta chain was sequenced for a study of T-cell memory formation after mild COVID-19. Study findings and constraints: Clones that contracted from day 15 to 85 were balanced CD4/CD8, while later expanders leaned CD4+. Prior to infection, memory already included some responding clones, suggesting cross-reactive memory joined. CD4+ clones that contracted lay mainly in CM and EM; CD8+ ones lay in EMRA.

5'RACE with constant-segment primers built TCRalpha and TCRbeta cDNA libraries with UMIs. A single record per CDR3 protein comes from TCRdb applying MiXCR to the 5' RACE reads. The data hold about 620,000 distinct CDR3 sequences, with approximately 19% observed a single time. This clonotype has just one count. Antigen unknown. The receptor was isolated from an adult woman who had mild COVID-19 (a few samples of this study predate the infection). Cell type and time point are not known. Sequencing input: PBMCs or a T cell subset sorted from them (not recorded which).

The CDR3 coding sequence is TGTGCGGTGGGCTCCTACGAGCAGTACTTC. Amino acid sequence: CAVGSYEQYF. This chain connects TRBV25-1 to TRBJ2-7; D gene ambiguous. CDR1 is MGHDK and CDR2 is SYGVNS in the germline V gene. This CDR3 has 10 amino acids.